Shown below are 18 T cell receptor beta chains from a single sample sequenced in a study of blood T cell repertoires in COVID-19. Data came from immunoSEQ multiplex PCR; TCRdb stores just in-frame clones and leaves some out. In the table there are more than 6,500 clones, about 82% of which are singletons. Sample: peripheral blood. These receptors came from a woman aged 55-70 years with active COVID-19.

This chain uses TRBV21-1 with TRBJ2-7; the table's TRBD2 call for D was not verified on the DNA. TRBV21-1 is noted as a pseudogene. This CDR3 region has 15 residues. This CDR3 reads CASSKGGGGSYEQYF. In DNA form, the CDR3 reads TGTGCCAGCAGCAAAGGGGGAGGGGGCTCCTACGAGCAGTACTTC.

This clone was detected only a few times. The chain is built from TRBV10-2 and TRBJ2-7; perhaps TRBD2 as D (6 bases). The germline V gene has CDR1 WSHSY and CDR2 SAAADI. V was trimmed by 7 bases and J by 6 bases, leaving 13 bases between them. The CDR3 runs 12 residues. The CDR3 reads CASMGGLTEQYF. CDR3 DNA sequence: TGCGCCAGCATGGGGGGACTGACCGAGCAGTACTTC.

The chain recombines TRBV2 with TRBJ1-6, with D possibly TRBD1 on 5 matching bases. The ends were cut back, 3 bases at V and 10 bases at J, with 16 bases in the middle. Germline V CDR1 and CDR2: SNHLY, FYNNEI. This CDR3 is 15 amino acids long. The CDR3 bases are TGTGCCAGCAGTGACGGGCCCAGGGTCGGGTCACCCCTCCACTTT. Its protein product is CASSDGPRVGSPLHF.

The chain recombines TRBV30 with TRBJ2-1; D is possibly TRBD1 (5 bases). V lost 2 bases and J 7 bases, leaving 6 bases between the germline ends. In germline, CDR1 is GTSNPN, CDR2 SVGIG (reference sequence). The CDR3 consists of 11 residues. CDR3 in amino acids: CAWSQGNEQFF. The CDR3 bases are TGTGCCTGGAGTCAGGGAAATGAGCAGTTCTTC.

The rearrangement joins TRBV28 to TRBJ1-5, with TRBD1 matching over 7 bases. Germline trimming cut 3 bases from V and 3 bases from J; bases unmatched to any gene: 5. The CDR3 runs to 15 residues. The germline V gene encodes CDR1 MDHEN and CDR2 SYDVKM. The CDR3 DNA is TGTGCCAGCAGTTTCACCAGGGGGACCAATCAGCCCCAGCATTTT. Protein sequence: CASSFTRGTNQPQHF. Full variable domain (remainder filled in from reference TRBV28 and TRBJ1-5): DVKVTQSSRYLVKRTGEKVFLECVQDMDHENMFWYRQDPGLGLRLIYFSYDVKMKEKGDIPEGYSVSREKKERFSLILESASTNQTSMYLCASSFTRGTNQPQHFGDGTRLSIL.

This clone showed up just once. The chain has TRBV6-5 and TRBJ1-1; a possible D gene is TRBD1 (5 bases). The CDR3 runs to 13 residues. CDR1 and CDR2 from the germline V gene are MNHEY and SVGAGI. Trimming took off 2 bases at V and 8 bases at J, with 12 bases between the two ends. The CDR3 coding sequence is TGTGCCAGCAGTTACCCCGGGGCGGGGGAAGCTTTCTTT. This codes for CASSYPGAGEAFF.

The gene calls are TRBV13 and TRBJ1-1; tentative D call: TRBD1 (6 bases). Germline CDR1 is PRHDT and CDR2 is FYEKMQ (reference sequence). CDR3 length: 16 amino acids. Trimming left V 5 bases short and J 6 bases short, with 22 bases between. In DNA form, the CDR3 reads TGTGCCAGCAGCCCCTCGGTACCGGGGGGCGCCGCTGAAGCTTTCTTT. As protein: CASSPSVPGGAAEAFF.

The V call is TRBV30, the J call TRBJ2-2; TRBD2 aligns across 7 bases. This CDR3 region has 14 residues. Trimming cost V 4 bases and J 5 bases; bases outside gene matches: 7. Germline assignment: CDR1 GTSNPN and CDR2 SVGIG (reference sequence). The CDR3 nucleotides read TGTGCCTGGAAACGGCTAGCGGTAACCGGGGAGCTGTTTTTT. Protein sequence: CAWKRLAVTGELFF.

The chain couples TRBV4-3 to TRBJ2-2, with a tentative D call TRBD1 (7 bases). CDR3 length: 15 residues. Trimming left V 5 bases short and J 6 bases short, with 16 bases between. Germline CDR1 LGHNA, CDR2 YSLEER. The CDR3 here is CASSFDRDSPGELFF. The CDR3 DNA reads as TGCGCCAGCAGCTTCGACAGGGACTCACCCGGGGAGCTGTTTTTT.

CDR3 DNA sequence: TGTGCCAGCAGTTTAAGGGGGGGGGCTTTCTTT. Encoded protein: CASSLRGGAFF. This sequence joins TRBV12-3 or TRBV12-4 and TRBJ1-1, with D possibly matching TRBD1 (6 bases). The CDR3 is 11 amino acids. V was trimmed by 2 bases and J by 11 bases, leaving 9 bases between them.

V and J are TRBV3-1 (or the pseudogene TRBV3-2) and TRBJ2-7, with 7 bases aligning to TRBD1. Germline V gives CDR1 LGHDT, CDR2 YNNKEL (reference sequence). This CDR3 is built from 13 residues. The V gene end was trimmed by 2 bases and the J gene end by 8 bases; junction bases not matched to a gene: 6. The CDR3 nucleotides are TGTGCCAGCAGCCAAAAAGACAGGGAGAAGCAGTACTTC. Translated, it gives CASSQKDREKQYF.

This chain connects TRBV28 to TRBJ1-1; possibly TRBD1 for D (6 bases). Germline lookup yields CDR1 MDHEN and CDR2 SYDVKM. CDR3 length: 13 residues. Trimming removed 7 bases from V and 3 bases from J, with 12 bases in between. The CDR3 sequence is CASIVGGHTEAFF. The CDR3 DNA sequence: TGTGCCAGCATCGTCGGGGGGCACACTGAAGCTTTCTTT.

The rearrangement uses TRBV5-4 and TRBJ2-7, with 10 positions matching TRBD2. Germline-derived CDR1 and CDR2 are SGHNT and YYREEE (reference sequence). The CDR3 sequence is 15 residues long. V trimming: 4 bases; J trimming: 7 bases; junction bases outside the gene matches: 11. CDR3 in amino acids: CASSRSGGAGNEQYF. The CDR3 region has the DNA TGTGCCAGCAGCCGCAGCGGGGGGGCCGGGAATGAGCAGTACTTC.

The chain links TRBV4-3 to TRBJ2-2; D may be TRBD2 (7 bases). Germline CDR1 LGHNA, CDR2 YSLEER. The CDR3 contains 16 residues. V shed 4 bases and J shed 7 bases, with 19 bases lying between them. The CDR3 region has the DNA TGCGCCAGCAGCCCACCAGCCACAAGGGGGGGCGGGGAGCTGTTTTTT. It codes for CASSPPATRGGGELFF.

The V call is TRBV12-3 or TRBV12-4, the J call TRBJ1-2, with D perhaps matching TRBD1 (6 bases). The germline V and J ends were trimmed by 6 bases and 4 bases, with 12 bases remaining between them. This CDR3 region has 13 residues. In DNA form, the CDR3 reads TGTGCCAGCAGCCCGGACAGATCCTATGGCTACACCTTC. This sequence encodes CASSPDRSYGYTF.

The genes are TRBV4-1 and TRBJ1-5; the match to TRBD1 covers 7 bases. Germline V gene sequence: CDR1 MGHRA, CDR2 YSYEKL. V lost 4 bases to trimming and J lost 4 bases; unmatched junction nucleotides: 4. This CDR3 is 14 amino acids long. DNA for the CDR3: TGCGCCAGCAGCCTCACAGGGGAAAATCAGCCCCAGCATTTT. Its protein is CASSLTGENQPQHF.

This clone appeared once. V usage is TRBV28 and J usage is TRBJ2-7; 8 positions match TRBD1. Losses at the gene ends were 5 bases for V and 1 base for J; bases not matched to a gene: 7. The CDR3 has 15 amino acids. Germline lookup yields CDR1 MDHEN and CDR2 SYDVKM. CDR3 coding DNA: TGTGCCAGCAGTCCCCTCGGACAGGGTTCCTACGAGCAGTACTTC. Translating it yields CASSPLGQGSYEQYF.

The rearrangement joins TRBV4-3 to TRBJ2-3; D call uncertain. The CDR3 is 13 amino acids. From germline, CDR1 is LGHNA and CDR2 YSLEER. Trimming removed 3 bases at V and 0 bases at J, with 4 bases between. The CDR3 DNA follows: TGCGCCAGCAGCCAGGCTAGCACAGATACGCAGTATTTT. Protein: CASSQASTDTQYF.